One and the same sample provided the 25 T cell receptor beta chains below, sequenced in a study of shared clonotypes between healthy human individuals. Using immunoSEQ multiplex PCR, the repertoire was profiled, and TCRdb retains in-frame clones only, with some absent. The sample lists about 1.1 million clones; around 77% were seen once. The sample taken for sequencing was memory CD4+ T cells from PBMCs. Subset here: CD45RA-negative fraction. These receptors were obtained from a young man in good health. Some clones in this sample may be carry-over from other donors' samples.

This clone was seen only a few times. This CDR3 is CASSFLAGGYNEQFF. In DNA, the CDR3 is TGTGCCAGCAGCTTTCTAGCGGGAGGCTACAATGAGCAGTTCTTC. The genes are TRBV11-2 and TRBJ2-1; TRBD2 aligns across 11 bases. The CDR3 length is 15 residues. Germline V CDR1 and CDR2: SGHAT, FQNNGV. V gave up 3 bases and J gave up 3 bases; unmatched junction bases: 1.

The chain joins TRBV27 to TRBJ2-5; 7 bases map to TRBD1. CDR1 MNHEY and CDR2 SMNVEV come from the germline V gene (reference sequence). Trimming cost V 8 bases and J 2 bases; bases outside gene matches: 2. This CDR3 is 12 amino acids long. The CDR3 DNA reads TGTGCCAGCGGACAGGAACAAGAGACCCAGTACTTC. It codes for CASGQEQETQYF.

The chain has TRBV4-1 and TRBJ1-3, with D possibly being TRBD1 (5 bases). The CDR3 spans 15 residues. Deletions cut 4 bases from V and 2 bases from J, with 12 bases between. Per germline, CDR1 MGHRA and CDR2 YSYEKL. CDR3 amino acids: CASSPGRGTGNTIYF. The CDR3 DNA is TGCGCCAGCAGCCCAGGGCGAGGGACTGGAAACACCATATATTTT.

This clone was seen only once. The rearrangement joins TRBV6-5 to TRBJ1-1; tentative D call: TRBD1 (6 bases). Germline loops: CDR1 MNHEY, CDR2 SVGAGI. V was shortened by 4 bases and J by 7 bases, with 16 bases between the two germline ends. This CDR3 is built from 14 residues. In nucleotides, the CDR3 is TGTGCCAGCAGTTCGTCACCAGGGGAGGTTGAAGCTTTCTTT. Residues: CASSSSPGEVEAFF.

The chain combines TRBV10-3 with TRBJ2-2; a possible D gene is TRBD1 (6 bases). Trimming took 5 bases from V and 4 from J, leaving 11 bases between them. CDR1 is ENHRY and CDR2 is SYGVKD in the germline V gene. The CDR3 has 14 amino acids. The DNA of the CDR3 is TGTGCCATCAGTCGACTACAGGGCACCGGGGAGCTGTTTTTT. Translation: CAISRLQGTGELFF.

The chain recombines TRBV6-1 with TRBJ1-1; no clear D gene. Trimming removed 7 bases from V and 3 bases from J, with 15 bases in between. The CDR3 has 14 amino acids. Germline V gene sequence: CDR1 MNHNS, CDR2 SASEGT. This CDR3 reads CASTLETSYTEAFF. The CDR3 DNA follows: TGTGCCAGCACTCTTGAGACATCTTACACTGAAGCTTTCTTT.

The rearrangement links TRBV6-1 to TRBJ1-3; D remains ambiguous. This CDR3 comprises 15 residues. The V gene's germline CDR1 is MNHNS and CDR2 SASEGT. Trimming cost V 8 bases and J 2 bases, with 16 bases left between them. DNA for the CDR3: TGTGCCAGCCGAATGGGATCTTTCACTGGAAACACCATATATTTT. This translates into CASRMGSFTGNTIYF.

The rearrangement joins TRBV2 to TRBJ2-2; D is uncertain. Germline values: CDR1 SNHLY, CDR2 FYNNEI. Between the trimmed V and J ends, which lost 4 bases and 5 bases, there was a span of 5 bases. The CDR3 spans 12 residues. The CDR3 region is CASSVRTGELFF. CDR3 in DNA: TGTGCCAGCAGTGTCAGGACCGGGGAGCTGTTTTTT.

As to this clone: Within the sample, other DNA sequences also encode this same CDR3. The gene calls are TRBV29-1 and TRBJ1-2; D possibly corresponds to TRBD1 (5 bases). Trimming removed 2 bases at V and 6 bases at J, with 25 bases between. This CDR3 is built from 17 residues. The germline V gene encodes CDR1 SQVTM and CDR2 ANQGSEA. Here the CDR3 reads CSVENPQGEGVWDGYTF. The CDR3 DNA reads as TGCAGCGTTGAAAATCCCCAGGGCGAGGGCGTTTGGGATGGCTACACCTTC.

Turning to this clone: This clone may be a read error of a much larger clone one base away. V and J are TRBV9 and TRBJ1-1; D gene uncertain. There are 13 residues in the CDR3. Germline V gene lookup returns CDR1 SGDLS and CDR2 YYNGEE. V was pared by 4 bases and J by 1 base, with 8 bases between. The CDR3 DNA reads as TGTGCCAGCAGCTTACAAACGAACACTGAAGCTTTCTTT. It encodes CASSLQTNTEAFF.

The chain is built from TRBV7-8 and TRBJ2-2; D is unresolved. The CDR3 sequence is 14 residues long. Trimming pared 2 bases from V and 7 bases from J, leaving 11 bases between. The V gene's germline CDR1 is SGHVS and CDR2 FQNEAQ. CDR3 bases: TGTGCCAGCAGCTTAATCGGCAGCAACGGGGAGCTGTTTTTT. It specifies CASSLIGSNGELFF.

This clone appeared once. V usage is TRBV5-4 and J usage is TRBJ2-3, with 7 nucleotides matching TRBD1. This CDR3 region has 16 residues. Germline trimming cut 1 base from V and 5 bases from J; bases unmatched to any gene: 10. From germline, CDR1 is SGHNT and CDR2 YYREEE (reference sequence). CDR3: CASSLKGAGGGDTQYF. CDR3 coding DNA: TGTGCCAGCAGCTTGAAGGGGGCCGGAGGTGGAGATACGCAGTATTTT.

The V gene is TRBV2, the J gene TRBJ2-5; TRBD1 aligns across 7 bases. The V segment lost 8 bases and the J segment 3 bases; nucleotides outside the gene matches: 12. The CDR3 has 15 residues. Looked up from germline, CDR1 is SNHLY and CDR2 is FYNNEI. Written as DNA, the CDR3 is TGTGCCAGCCTGGCGACGACAGGGACAAAAGAGACCCAGTACTTC. Amino acid sequence: CASLATTGTKETQYF.

This clone was counted only a few times. The V call is TRBV5-1, the J call TRBJ2-2; TRBD2 agrees at 13 bases. The trim removed 4 bases at V and 4 bases at J, leaving 4 bases unmatched. Per germline, CDR1 SGHRS and CDR2 YFSETQ. The CDR3 loop spans 16 amino acids. The CDR3 loop reads CASSRGLAGVTGELFF. In DNA form, the CDR3 reads TGCGCCAGCAGCCGCGGACTAGCGGGAGTCACCGGGGAGCTGTTTTTT.

Concerning this clone: In the same sample, other DNA sequences code for this CDR3. This sequence joins TRBV4-2 and TRBJ2-7; TRBD2 aligns across 10 bases. Looked up from germline, CDR1 is LGHNA and CDR2 is YNFKEQ. J was trimmed by 3 bases and V by 1 base; bases with no gene match: 0. The CDR3 totals 14 residues. The CDR3 coding sequence is TGTGCCAGCAGCCAAGGGACTAGCGGCTACGAGCAGTACTTC. This gives the protein CASSQGTSGYEQYF.

The CDR3 sequence is CASSVIWRNIQYF. The DNA for the CDR3 is TGTGCCAGCAGTGTAATTTGGAGAAACATTCAGTACTTC. The chain joins TRBV6-1 to TRBJ2-4; D unresolved. The CDR3 spans 13 residues. Per germline, CDR1 MNHNS and CDR2 SASEGT. With 4 bases removed from V and 6 bases from J, the gap between germline ends came to 10 bases.

Concerning this clone: Distinct nucleotide sequences in the sample also encode this CDR3. The V gene is TRBV28, the J gene TRBJ2-1, with 12 bases identical to TRBD2. This CDR3 has 14 residues. Losses at the gene ends were 5 bases for V and 8 bases for J; bases not matched to a gene: 4. Germline assignment: CDR1 MDHEN and CDR2 SYDVKM. The CDR3 sequence is CASSLAGGPYEQFF. The CDR3 region has the DNA TGTGCCAGCAGTCTAGCGGGAGGGCCCTATGAGCAGTTCTTC.

The gene calls are TRBV9 and TRBJ2-3; the D is unclear. This CDR3 is 13 amino acids long. CDR1 is SGDLS, CDR2 YYNGEE, per germline. With 4 bases removed from V and 4 bases from J, the gap between germline ends came to 10 bases. As DNA, the CDR3 is TGTGCCAGCAGCTCTTCCCCCCCAGATACGCAGTATTTT. Its translation is CASSSSPPDTQYF. The whole variable domain, remainder taken from reference TRBV9 and TRBJ2-3, is DSGVTQTPKHLITATGQRVTLRCSPRSGDLSVYWYQQSLDQGLQFLIQYYNGEERAKGNILERFSAQQFPDLHSELNLSSLELGDSALYFCASSSSPPDTQYFGPGTRLTVL.

The rearrangement uses TRBV10-2 and TRBJ1-1; the match to TRBD1 covers 7 bases. Germline-derived CDR1 and CDR2 are WSHSY and SAAADI. Trimming removed 6 bases from V and 2 bases from J; junction bases left unmatched: 6. This CDR3 contains 14 residues. The DNA of the CDR3 is TGCGCCAGCAGCCCCGGACAGGACAACACTGAAGCTTTCTTT. As protein: CASSPGQDNTEAFF.

The chain links TRBV4-2 to TRBJ1-2; D remains ambiguous. CDR1 LGHNA and CDR2 YNFKEQ come from the germline V gene. V was clipped by 1 base and J by 6 bases, with 9 bases between them. This CDR3 comprises 13 residues. CDR3 in DNA: TGTGCCAGCAGCCAAGTTGCCGAAAATGGCTACACCTTC. Translating gives CASSQVAENGYTF.

CDR3 coding DNA: TGTGCCAGCAGTCCTCCCAATGAAAAACTGTTTTTT. It specifies CASSPPNEKLFF. V is TRBV28 and J is TRBJ1-4; D remains ambiguous. This CDR3 has 12 residues. V shed 5 bases and J shed 5 bases, with 6 bases lying between them. Per the germline V gene, CDR1 is MDHEN and CDR2 is SYDVKM.

This clone was counted once. V and J are TRBV2 and TRBJ2-3, with 9 nucleotides matching TRBD2. V dropped 7 bases and J dropped 0; count of bases not matched to a gene: 5. CDR1 and CDR2 (germline): SNHLY, FYNNEI. The CDR3 consists of 15 residues. The CDR3 coding sequence is TGTGCCAGCACCCCAAGCGGGGGGAGCACAGATACGCAGTATTTT. It encodes CASTPSGGSTDTQYF.

V usage is TRBV4-2 and J usage is TRBJ2-2; D may be TRBD1 (6 bases). The CDR3 sequence is 15 residues long. Germline loops: CDR1 LGHNA, CDR2 YNFKEQ. Trimming pared 3 bases from V and 6 bases from J, leaving 14 bases between. CDR3 DNA: TGTGCCAGCAGCCAGGGGGTTGAGGGGGCCGGGGAGCTGTTTTTT. Protein sequence: CASSQGVEGAGELFF.

The rearrangement uses TRBV21-1 and TRBJ2-7. TRBV21-1 constitutes a pseudogene. CDR3 size: 17 residues. CDR3 in DNA: TGTGCCAGCAGCAAAGAAGTAGGGTTAGGTCCCTCCTACGAGCAGTACTTC. Amino acid sequence: CASSKEVGLGPSYEQYF.

The chain has TRBV27 and TRBJ1-1, with D perhaps matching TRBD1 (5 bases). This CDR3 comprises 17 residues. Looked up from germline, CDR1 is MNHEY and CDR2 is SMNVEV (reference sequence). With 2 bases removed from V and 1 base from J, the gap between germline ends came to 17 bases. This CDR3 is CASSLTPPTGPNTEAFF. Here the CDR3 DNA reads TGTGCCAGCAGTTTAACCCCCCCCACAGGCCCGAACACTGAAGCTTTCTTT.